This entry lists 22 T cell receptor beta chains sequenced from one sample in a study of cytomegalovirus exposure and HLA in healthy donors. Here immunoSEQ multiplex PCR was the method, and the copy in TCRdb shows in-frame clones only, minus some. The sample has 85,000 to 120,000 clones, roughly nine tenths seen once. The specimen was PBMCs. These receptors all come from a woman in her late teens or twenties in good health and CMV-seropositive.

The table lists this clone with a count of one. The chain links TRBV27 to TRBJ2-3; maybe TRBD1 (6 bases). The CDR3 covers 15 residues. Trimming took 4 bases from V and 4 from J, leaving 15 bases between them. The germline CDR1 and CDR2 sequences are MNHEY and SMNVEV (reference sequence). CDR3 loop: CASSSSQGKADTQYF. Written as DNA, the CDR3 is TGTGCCAGCAGTTCTTCCCAGGGGAAGGCAGATACGCAGTATTTT.

This clone was counted once. The chain joins TRBV28 to TRBJ2-7; 8 nucleotides match TRBD1. The CDR3 sequence is 14 residues long. Germline V gives CDR1 MDHEN, CDR2 SYDVKM. The V gene end was trimmed by 5 bases and the J gene end by 3 bases; junction bases not matched to a gene: 6. In DNA form, the CDR3 reads TGTGCCAGCAGTCCCATAGGACAGGGCTACGAGCAGTACTTC. It codes for CASSPIGQGYEQYF. The full variable domain, its missing parts supplied by reference TRBV28 and TRBJ2-7, is DVKVTQSSRYLVKRTGEKVFLECVQDMDHENMFWYRQDPGLGLRLIYFSYDVKMKEKGDIPEGYSVSREKKERFSLILESASTNQTSMYLCASSPIGQGYEQYFGPGTRLTVT.

The CDR3 DNA is TGTGCCAGCAGTCCAAGCGGACTATTCTACGAGCAGTACGTC. It codes for CASSPSGLFYEQYV. This sequence joins TRBV28 and TRBJ2-7, with D tentatively TRBD2 (6 bases). There are 14 residues in the CDR3. V was trimmed by 5 bases and J by 3 bases, leaving 14 bases between them. The germline V gene has CDR1 MDHEN and CDR2 SYDVKM.

This rearrangement joins TRBV6-1 to TRBJ1-4; 11 positions agree with TRBD1. Germline values: CDR1 MNHNS, CDR2 SASEGT. V gave up 6 bases and J gave up 8 bases; unmatched junction bases: 2. There are 13 residues in the CDR3. CDR3 DNA: TGTGCCAGCAGAGGGGACAGGGGGGAAAAACTGTTTTTT. It translates to CASRGDRGEKLFF.

V usage is TRBV18 and J usage is TRBJ1-1; D perhaps matches TRBD1 (5 bases). This CDR3 contains 14 residues. Germline V gene sequence: CDR1 KGHSH, CDR2 LQKENI. Trimming removed 3 bases at V and 1 base at J, with 9 bases between. CDR3 protein: CASSPWGGNTEAFF. In DNA, the CDR3 is TGTGCCAGCTCACCCTGGGGGGGGAACACTGAAGCTTTCTTT.

The rearrangement links TRBV29-1 to TRBJ1-1; D remains ambiguous. Germline loops: CDR1 SQVTM, CDR2 ANQGSEA. Trimming took off 3 bases at V and 6 bases at J, with 14 bases between the two ends. The CDR3 is 13 residues long. The CDR3 DNA sequence: TGCAGCGTTGACAGGCAGACCCAAGCTGAAGCTTTCTTT. Its translation: CSVDRQTQAEAFF. The whole variable domain, remainder taken from reference TRBV29-1 and TRBJ1-1, is SAVISQKPSRDICQRGTSLTIQCQVDSQVTMMFWYRQQPGQSLTLIATANQGSEATYESGFVIDKFPISRPNLTFSTLTVSNMSPEDSSIYLCSVDRQTQAEAFFGQGTRLTVV.

The DNA for the CDR3 is TGTGCCAGCAGCCAGGATCGAGGGAATGAGCAGTTCTTC. Protein: CASSQDRGNEQFF. The chain has TRBV14 and TRBJ2-1; D may be TRBD2 (5 bases). Germline V CDR1 and CDR2: SGHDN, FVKESK. This CDR3 has 13 amino acids. V dropped 3 bases and J dropped 7 bases, with 10 bases sitting between them.

This clone came up once. The V gene is TRBV2, the J gene TRBJ1-5; 7 nucleotides match TRBD1. There are 15 residues in the CDR3. In germline, CDR1 is SNHLY, CDR2 FYNNEI. The V segment lost 2 bases and the J segment 3 bases; nucleotides outside the gene matches: 4. The CDR3 DNA follows: TGTGCCAGCAGTGAATGGGACAGAGACAATCAGCCCCAGCATTTT. Its protein is CASSEWDRDNQPQHF.

This clone was seen once. J is TRBJ2-7 and V is TRBV6-6; D is perhaps TRBD1 (5 bases). CDR1 and CDR2 from the germline V gene are MNHNY and SVGAGI (reference sequence). The CDR3 covers 12 residues. The V and J ends lost 4 bases and 7 bases respectively, with 11 bases between them. For the CDR3, the DNA is TGTGCCAGCAGTTTAGGCAGGGATGAGCAGTACGTC. Its translation: CASSLGRDEQYV.

The chain employs TRBV27 and TRBJ1-6; D call uncertain. Germline-derived CDR1 and CDR2 are MNHEY and SMNVEV (reference sequence). V was pared by 6 bases and J by 8 bases, with 17 bases between. CDR3 length equals 15 residues. CDR3 bases: TGTGCCAGCAGCCTACTTGGGAGAGTGGATTCACCCCTCCACTTT. Its translation: CASSLLGRVDSPLHF.

This clone was observed a handful of times. V is TRBV19 and J is TRBJ2-3, with 7 bases fitting TRBD1. The trim removed 10 bases at V and 0 bases at J, leaving 7 bases unmatched. Germline V lookup: CDR1 LNHDA, CDR2 SQIVND (reference sequence). This CDR3 comprises 14 residues. DNA of the CDR3: TGTGCCACCGGCCGGACAGGTAGCACAGATACGCAGTATTTT. Translation: CATGRTGSTDTQYF.

This clone has a handful of counts. This CDR3 is also generated by other DNA sequences in the sample. This chain uses TRBV6-4 with TRBJ2-3, with D possibly matching TRBD2 (6 bases). Germline loops: CDR1 MRHNA, CDR2 SNTAGT. The ends were cut back, 0 bases at V and 4 bases at J, with 11 bases in the middle. The CDR3 is 15 residues long. The chain's CDR3 is CASSDSTGGADTQYF. The CDR3, as DNA: TGTGCCAGCAGTGACTCGACCGGGGGTGCAGATACGCAGTATTTT.

The rearrangement links TRBV6-9 to TRBJ1-5, with a weak D call TRBD1 (6 bases). This CDR3 has 17 amino acids. The germline V and J ends were trimmed by 7 bases and 2 bases, with 21 bases remaining between them. Per germline, CDR1 MNHGY and CDR2 SVAAGI. The CDR3 spells CASTLFRGHQGNQPQHF. CDR3 bases: TGTGCCAGCACCTTATTCAGGGGACATCAGGGCAATCAGCCCCAGCATTTT.

The chain carries TRBV7-9 and TRBJ2-1; 11 bases are a match to TRBD2. V shed 3 bases and J 8 bases; nucleotides not matched to a gene: 6. CDR1 and CDR2 (germline): SEHNR, FQNEAQ (reference sequence). The CDR3 contains 15 residues. The CDR3 DNA is TGTGCCAGCAGCTTCGTAGCGGGGGGGCCACATGAGCAGTTCTTC. Its protein is CASSFVAGGPHEQFF.

CDR3 nucleotides: TGTGCCACCAGCCCGGGAGTCTACGAGCAGTACTTC. This sequence encodes CATSPGVYEQYF. V and J are TRBV15 and TRBJ2-7, with D maybe TRBD2 (6 bases). Germline V gene sequence: CDR1 LNHNV, CDR2 YYDKDF (reference sequence). This CDR3 contains 12 residues. Trimming shortened V by 5 bases and J by 3 bases, and 8 bases separated the two germline ends.

J is TRBJ2-1 and V is TRBV5-6, with D perhaps matching TRBD1 (6 bases). The CDR3 contains 15 residues. Germline V gives CDR1 SGHDT, CDR2 YYEEEE. The V end was cut by 3 bases, the J end by 2 bases, with 12 bases between. The CDR3 DNA is TGTGCCAGCAGCTATAGGACAGAACCCTACAATGAGCAGTTCTTC. Translation: CASSYRTEPYNEQFF.

This clone occurred a few times. This chain connects TRBV4-1 to TRBJ1-6; 7 bases are shared with TRBD1. Germline V gene lookup returns CDR1 MGHRA and CDR2 YSYEKL. Trimming cost V 2 bases and J 7 bases; bases outside gene matches: 8. This CDR3 is built from 16 residues. This CDR3 reads CASSQHGQDRNSPLHF. In DNA form, the CDR3 reads TGCGCCAGCAGCCAACACGGACAGGATAGGAATTCACCCCTCCACTTT.

J is TRBJ1-2 and V is TRBV7-8; a weak D match, TRBD1 (5 bases). This CDR3 region has 13 residues. The V end was cut by 10 bases, the J end by 2 bases, with 14 bases between. The germline V gene has CDR1 SGHVS and CDR2 FQNEAQ. Written as DNA, the CDR3 is TGTGCCACCCGCCTAGGGGCGAACTATGGCTACACCTTC. Its translation is CATRLGANYGYTF.

This chain connects TRBV18 to TRBJ1-1; no clear D gene. The CDR3 length is 16 residues. V was cut by 2 bases and J by 1 base, with 14 bases left in between. Germline-derived CDR1 and CDR2 are KGHSH and LQKENI. DNA for the CDR3: TGTGCCAGCTCACCAAAGATTACAGACCGGAACACTGAAGCTTTCTTT. Amino acids: CASSPKITDRNTEAFF. Based on the CDR3 plus reference TRBV18 and TRBJ1-1, the full variable domain is NAGVMQNPRHLVRRRGQEARLRCSPMKGHSHVYWYRQLPEEGLKFMVYLQKENIIDESGMPKERFSAEFPKEGPSILRIQQVVRGDSAAYFCASSPKITDRNTEAFFGQGTRLTVV.

V usage is TRBV11-3 and J usage is TRBJ2-2, with TRBD1 matching 9 bases. V was pared by 4 bases and J by 7 bases, with 1 base of the junction left unmatched. This CDR3 spans 13 amino acids. Per the germline V gene, CDR1 is SGHNT and CDR2 is YENEEA. DNA for the CDR3: TGTGCCAGCAGCTGGACAGGGGACGGGGAGCTGTTTTTT. It yields the protein CASSWTGDGELFF.

V and J are TRBV6-5 and TRBJ1-5, with a tentative D call TRBD1 (6 bases). Trimming cost V 5 bases and J 0 bases, with 11 bases left between them. In germline, CDR1 is MNHEY, CDR2 SVGAGI. There are 15 residues in the CDR3. The CDR3 spells CASSPDRYSNQPQHF. CDR3 nucleotide sequence: TGTGCCAGCAGTCCGGACAGATATAGCAATCAGCCCCAGCATTTT.

The J gene is TRBJ2-7, the V gene TRBV21-1; no check of the table's D call, TRBD1, against the DNA was made. TRBV21-1 is termed a pseudogene. The CDR3 has 16 amino acids. Here the CDR3 DNA reads TGTGCCAGCAGCAAAGTACCACAGGGGAACTCCTACGAGCAGTACGTC. This sequence encodes CASSKVPQGNSYEQYV.